A selection of T cell receptor beta chains follows, all from one sample in a study of lymphopenia after photon versus proton radiotherapy. Sequenced by immunoSEQ multiplex PCR; TCRdb stores in-frame clones only, minus some. The sample lists around 35,000 clones, over 75% occurring once. Here the sequenced sample was peripheral blood, taken from a patient treated with photon-based radiotherapy. The receptors here all came from a man in his forties or fifties with gastric cancer. Both conserved end residues are part of each CDR3. A D gene is named only where the DNA matches it firmly. Only some rows state a clone size, as once, few, many or a class for expanded clones.

TRBV9	.	.	TRBJ2-7	TGTGCCAGCAGCGTGACGCCTTCGACTACCTACGAGCAGTACTTC	CASSVTPSTTYEQYF
TRBV5-1	.	.	TRBJ1-5	TGCGCCAGCAGCCCGTGGGGGCAGGGGAACAATCAGCCCCAGCATTTT	CASSPWGQGNNQPQHF
TRBV6-1	TRBD1	.	TRBJ2-3	TGTGCCAGCAGCCTTAGGGGACAGGGTGCAGATACGCAGTATTTT	CASSLRGQGADTQYF
TRBV5-1	.	.	TRBJ2-2	TGCGCCAGCAGCTACCCCTCGGACACCGGGGAGCTGTTTTTT	CASSYPSDTGELFF
TRBV12-5	TRBD1	.	TRBJ2-3	TGTGCTAGTGGTTTGAGGAGGGGACAGGGATTCACAGATACGCAGTATTTT	CASGLRRGQGFTDTQYF
TRBV18	TRBD1	.	TRBJ1-1	TGTGCCAGCTCCCCCAGGGGGGACACTGAAGCTTTCTTT	CASSPRGDTEAFF
TRBV6-5	.	.	TRBJ2-7	TGTGCCAGCAGCGACAGGATCTCCTACGAGCAGTACTTC	CASSDRISYEQYF
TRBV18	.	.	TRBJ2-7	TGTGCCAGCTCACCCTTGGACTCCGGCGGTGGCGAGCAGTACTTC	CASSPLDSGGGEQYF
TRBV5-8	TRBD1	.	TRBJ1-4	TGTGCCAGCAGCCTTGGGGGACAGGGACGGGAAAAACTGTTTTTT	CASSLGGQGREKLFF
TRBV9	TRBD2	.	TRBJ2-3	TGTGCCAGCACCCTAGGGGGAGCGGGGGGAGATACGCAGTATTTT	CASTLGGAGGDTQYF
TRBV27	TRBD2	.	TRBJ2-1	TGTGCCAGCAGTTTTCTAATCCGTGAAGGCGGGAGCTCCTACAATGAGCAGTTCTTC	CASSFLIREGGSSYNEQFF
TRBV9	.	.	TRBJ1-4	TGTGCCAGCAGCGTAGAGGGCAGGGCTTTCGACAATGAAAAACTGTTTTTT	CASSVEGRAFDNEKLFF
TRBV28	.	.	TRBJ2-5	TGTGCCAGCTCTCAACGGGACTTTCAAGAGACCCAGTACTTC	CASSQRDFQETQYF
TRBV29-1	TRBD2	once	TRBJ2-3	TGCAGCGTTGTGGGCGGGAGGGGCGTAGATACGCAGTATTTT	CSVVGGRGVDTQYF
TRBV13	.	.	TRBJ2-3	TGTGCCAGCAGCGTCGAGGAAGGGGCGATTTCGGCGCAGTATTTT	CASSVEEGAISAQYF
TRBV30	.	few	TRBJ1-2	TGTGCCTGGAGTGTACGGCGGTATGGCTACACCTTC	CAWSVRRYGYTF
TRBV7-8	.	.	TRBJ1-2	TGTGCCAGCAGCCCCGGACCTAACTATGGCTACACCTTC	CASSPGPNYGYTF
TRBV5-1	TRBD1	.	TRBJ1-3	TGCGCCAGCAGCTTACAGGGGGACTCTGGAAACACCATATATTTT	CASSLQGDSGNTIYF
TRBV28	TRBD1	once	TRBJ1-1	TGTGCCAGCAGGGGACAGCCGAACACTGAAGCTTTCTTT	CASRGQPNTEAFF
TRBV6-4	.	.	TRBJ2-1	TGTGCCAGCAGTGACGAGGCACAGGGATCATACAATGAGCAGTTCTTC	CASSDEAQGSYNEQFF
TRBV21-1	.	.	TRBJ2-7	TGTGCCAGCAGCAAAGAGGACAAAACCTACGAGCAGTACTTC	CASSKEDKTYEQYF
TRBV7-2	.	medium-sized	TRBJ1-5	TGTGCCAGCAGCTTCACAGGGTTTCAGCCCCAGCATTTT	CASSFTGFQPQHF
TRBV7-9	.	.	TRBJ2-5	TGTGCCAGCAGTTCGGACTCTTTTCAAGAGACCCAGTACTTC	CASSSDSFQETQYF
TRBV9	TRBD2	.	TRBJ2-1	TGTGCCAGCAGCGTAGGAGAGGGGACTAGCGCTAATGAGCAGTTCTTC	CASSVGEGTSANEQFF
TRBV18	TRBD1	.	TRBJ2-7	TGTGCCAGCTCACCACGGCCGGGACAGGACCACGAGCAGTACTTC	CASSPRPGQDHEQYF
TRBV4-2	TRBD2	.	TRBJ2-1	TGTGCCAGCAGCCAATCCAGAAGCGGGAGCTCCTACAATGAGCAGTTCTTC	CASSQSRSGSSYNEQFF
TRBV28	TRBD1	.	TRBJ1-6	TGTGCCAGCAGTTCGGGACAGAGCTCCTATAATTCACCCCTCCACTTT	CASSSGQSSYNSPLHF
TRBV7-9	TRBD2	.	TRBJ2-2	TGTGCCAGCAGCCCCCGGGTAGCGGGATCCAGCGGGGAGCTGTTTTTT	CASSPRVAGSSGELFF
TRBV7-2	TRBD2	.	TRBJ2-1	TGTGCCAGCAGCTTCAACCTCCGGGGGGGTGAGCAGTTCTTC	CASSFNLRGGEQFF
TRBV7-9	.	.	TRBJ2-1	TGTGCCAGCAGCCCGAGACTCCTCTCGCAGTTCTTC	CASSPRLLSQFF
TRBV19	TRBD1	medium-sized	TRBJ1-5	TGTGCCAGTCGGAAACAGGGGGCGGGTCAGCCCCAGCATTTT	CASRKQGAGQPQHF
TRBV19	.	.	TRBJ1-1	TGTGCCAGTAGTGCACACACGAGAGCCGGGGCTTTCTTT	CASSAHTRAGAFF
TRBV6-1	.	.	TRBJ1-1	TGTGCCAGCAGTGACGGCCCCCTGGGGACTGAAGCTTTCTTT	CASSDGPLGTEAFF
TRBV5-7	.	.	TRBJ2-1	TGTGCCAGCAGCGGGAACAGGGGGGGCAATGAGCAGTTCTTC	CASSGNRGGNEQFF
TRBV18	.	.	TRBJ1-1	TGTGCCAGCTCACAGGGTAAGGGCACTGAAGCTTTCTTT	CASSQGKGTEAFF
TRBV6-5	.	.	TRBJ1-1	TGTGCCAGCAGTTACCAGGCATCCGGGAACACTGAAGCTTTCTTT	CASSYQASGNTEAFF
TRBV6-7	.	.	TRBJ2-3	TGTGCCAGCAGTTACCCACCGTGGGGACTCGGTAGACTCCTGGGCACAGATACGCAGTATTTT	CASSYPPWGLGRLLGTDTQYF
TRBV18	TRBD2	once	TRBJ2-1	TGTGCCAGCTCACCTCCGGGACTAGCTTTAGGCAATGAGCAGTTCTTC	CASSPPGLALGNEQFF
TRBV10-2	.	.	TRBJ1-1	TGCGCCAGCAGTGAAAAATTAGGAAGAACTGAAGCTTTCTTT	CASSEKLGRTEAFF
TRBV27	.	.	TRBJ1-1	TGTGCCAGCAGTAAGGACTGGAACACTGAAGCTTTCTTT	CASSKDWNTEAFF
TRBV28	TRBD2	few	TRBJ2-7	TGTGCCAGCAGGGATGCGGGGGGGGGAGCCTACGAGCAGTACTTC	CASRDAGGGAYEQYF
TRBV18	.	.	TRBJ2-5	TGTGCCAGCTCACCACCATCCAGGCAGGAGACCCAGTACTTC	CASSPPSRQETQYF
TRBV11-1	.	.	TRBJ2-4	TGTGCCAGCAGCTTAGTAAGGGGCGCCAAAAACATTCAGTACTTC	CASSLVRGAKNIQYF
TRBV25-1	.	once	TRBJ2-7	TGTGCCAGCAGTGATTTCCTTAAAAAGTACTTC	CASSDFLKKYF
TRBV7-8	TRBD1	few	TRBJ2-5	TGTGCCAGCAGCGTACGATTGGACAGGGAGACCCAGTACTTC	CASSVRLDRETQYF
TRBV6-6	.	.	TRBJ1-4	TGTGCCAGCAGTTCTCACAGCGCAACTAATGAAAAACTGTTTTTT	CASSSHSATNEKLFF
TRBV4-1	.	.	TRBJ2-1	TGCGCCAGCAGCCAAGTGGGACGCAAAAATGAGCAGTTCTTC	CASSQVGRKNEQFF
TRBV18	.	.	TRBJ2-3	TGTGCCAGCTCACCACCCCAGGGGCGGGCAGATACGCAGTATTTT	CASSPPQGRADTQYF
TRBV28	.	.	TRBJ1-5	TGTGCCAGCAGTTATGGAGTTGATCAGCCCCAGCATTTT	CASSYGVDQPQHF
TRBV28	.	once	TRBJ1-1	TGTGCCAGCAGTTTATTACTTTCGCGAAGGGGGTTGAGGACTGAAGCTTTCTTT	CASSLLLSRRGLRTEAFF
TRBV18	.	.	TRBJ1-2	TGTGCCAGCTCCCGGACAGAGGACTATGGCTACACCTTC	CASSRTEDYGYTF
TRBV28	.	.	TRBJ2-7	TGTGCCAGCAGATCGGGGGGCCCCTACGAGCAGTACTTC	CASRSGGPYEQYF
TRBV27	.	.	TRBJ2-6	TGTGCCAGCAGATCAGGGGAAGGGGGGGCCAACGTCCTGACTTTC	CASRSGEGGANVLTF
TRBV4-3	TRBD2	.	TRBJ2-1	TGCGCCAGCAGCCGAGAACCGGGGACTAGCGGGAGCCATGAGCAGTTCTTC	CASSREPGTSGSHEQFF
TRBV30	.	.	TRBJ2-6	TGTGCCTGGAGTGTAGACAGAGCCCGCTCTGGGGCCAACGTCCTGACTTTC	CAWSVDRARSGANVLTF
TRBV4-2	TRBD1	.	TRBJ2-7	TGTGCCAGCAGCCAAGGGGACAGCTCCTACGAGCAGTACTTC	CASSQGDSSYEQYF
TRBV11-3	TRBD2	.	TRBJ2-5	TGTGCCAGCAGCTTAGACCCTAGCGGGAGTGCCAGAGGGACCCAGTACTTC	CASSLDPSGSARGTQYF
TRBV19	TRBD1	.	TRBJ1-6	TGTGCCAGTCAGACAGGGGGCCGGGATTCACCCCTCCACTTT	CASQTGGRDSPLHF
TRBV4-3	.	once	TRBJ1-2	TGCGCCAGCAGCTCTGCGGATGGTGGGGCTGGCTACACCTTC	CASSSADGGAGYTF